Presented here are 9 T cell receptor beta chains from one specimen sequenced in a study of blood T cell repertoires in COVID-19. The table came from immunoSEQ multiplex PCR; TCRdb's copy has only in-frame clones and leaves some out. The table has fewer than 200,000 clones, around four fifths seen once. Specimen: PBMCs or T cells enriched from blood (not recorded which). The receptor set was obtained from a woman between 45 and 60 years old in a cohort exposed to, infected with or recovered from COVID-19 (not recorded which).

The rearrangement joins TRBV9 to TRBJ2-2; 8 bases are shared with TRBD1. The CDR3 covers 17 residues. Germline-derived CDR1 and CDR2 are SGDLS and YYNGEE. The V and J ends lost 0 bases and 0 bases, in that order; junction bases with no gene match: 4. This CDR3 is CASSVGAGGTNTGELFF. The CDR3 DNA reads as TGTGCCAGCAGCGTAGGGGCAGGGGGCACGAACACCGGGGAGCTGTTTTTT. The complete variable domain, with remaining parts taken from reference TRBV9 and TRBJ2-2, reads DSGVTQTPKHLITATGQRVTLRCSPRSGDLSVYWYQQSLDQGLQFLIQYYNGEERAKGNILERFSAQQFPDLHSELNLSSLELGDSALYFCASSVGAGGTNTGELFFGEGSRLTVL.

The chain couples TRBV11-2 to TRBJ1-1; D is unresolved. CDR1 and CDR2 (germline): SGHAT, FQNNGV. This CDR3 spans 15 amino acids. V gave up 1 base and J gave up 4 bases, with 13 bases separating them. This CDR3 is CASSLGALAGTEAFF. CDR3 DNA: TGTGCCAGCAGCTTAGGCGCCCTCGCCGGCACTGAAGCTTTCTTT.

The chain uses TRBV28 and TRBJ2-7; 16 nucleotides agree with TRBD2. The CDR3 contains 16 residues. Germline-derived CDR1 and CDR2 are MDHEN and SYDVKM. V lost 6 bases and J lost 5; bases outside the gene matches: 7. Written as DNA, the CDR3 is TGTGCCAGCAGGGGACTAGCGGGAGGGCAATTCGACGAGCAGTACTTC. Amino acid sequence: CASRGLAGGQFDEQYF.

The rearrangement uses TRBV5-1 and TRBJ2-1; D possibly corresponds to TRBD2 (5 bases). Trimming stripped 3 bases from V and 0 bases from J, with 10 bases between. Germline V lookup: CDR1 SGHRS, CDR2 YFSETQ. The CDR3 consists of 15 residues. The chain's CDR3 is CASSSGESSYNEQFF. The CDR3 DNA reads TGCGCCAGCAGCTCCGGGGAGAGCTCCTACAATGAGCAGTTCTTC.

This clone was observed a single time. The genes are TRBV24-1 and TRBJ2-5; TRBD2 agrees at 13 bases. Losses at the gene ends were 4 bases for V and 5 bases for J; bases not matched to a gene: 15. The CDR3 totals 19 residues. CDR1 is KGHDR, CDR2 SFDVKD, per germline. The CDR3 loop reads CATSDPRTSGGQPRETQYF. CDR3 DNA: TGTGCCACCAGTGACCCACGGACTAGCGGGGGCCAACCGAGGGAGACCCAGTACTTC.

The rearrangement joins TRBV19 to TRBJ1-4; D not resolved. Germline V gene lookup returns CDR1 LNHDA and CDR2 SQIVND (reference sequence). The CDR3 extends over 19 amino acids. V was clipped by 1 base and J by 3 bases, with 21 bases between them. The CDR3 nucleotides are TGTGCCAGTAGTATAGGGAGGATACAAGTGGCCCCGGCTAATGAAAAACTGTTTTTT. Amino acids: CASSIGRIQVAPANEKLFF.

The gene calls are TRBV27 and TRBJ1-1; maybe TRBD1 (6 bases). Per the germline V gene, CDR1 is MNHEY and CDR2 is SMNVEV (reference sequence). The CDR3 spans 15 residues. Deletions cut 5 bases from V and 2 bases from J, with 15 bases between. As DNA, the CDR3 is TGTGCCAGCAGTCCAGGGGCTGCTGGTAACACTGAAGCTTTCTTT. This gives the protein CASSPGAAGNTEAFF.

The CDR3 reads CATSEHTSGRKNEQFF. The CDR3 DNA follows: TGTGCCACCAGTGAACATACTAGCGGGAGAAAGAATGAGCAGTTCTTC. The genes are TRBV24-1 and TRBJ2-1, with 11 bases identical to TRBD2. The length of the CDR3 is 16 residues. The trim removed 4 bases at V and 7 bases at J, leaving 8 bases unmatched. The germline CDR1 and CDR2 sequences are KGHDR and SFDVKD.

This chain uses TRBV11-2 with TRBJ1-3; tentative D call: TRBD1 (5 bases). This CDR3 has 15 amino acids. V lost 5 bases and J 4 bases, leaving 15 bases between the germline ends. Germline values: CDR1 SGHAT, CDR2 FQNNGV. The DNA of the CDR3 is TGTGCCAGCAGCCTGGGCGGGACGCTCGGAAACACCATATATTTT. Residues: CASSLGGTLGNTIYF.